This TCR beta chain was obtained from a study of cytomegalovirus exposure and HLA in healthy donors. V lost 2 bases and J lost 3; bases outside the gene matches: 4. The CDR3 length is 13 residues. The germline V gene has CDR1 GTSNPN and CDR2 SVGIG (reference sequence). Study results and caveats: The study put 150 or so TCR beta chains on its list as cytomegalovirus-associated. Many donors carried some public TCRs, although rarity characterized most TCR sequences. Under in vitro conditions, three CMV-associated chains were confirmed as specific for CMV antigens. It was reportedly the case that the classifier diagnosed cytomegalovirus status with high specificity and sensitivity.

Clones were sequenced by immunoSEQ multiplex PCR, and TCRdb holds only the in-frame ones, with some missing. Here the sample spans about 130,000 clones, nearly 90% being singletons. As regards this clone: Its antigen remains unidentified.

The clonotype originates from a woman between 18 and 30 years old in good health and CMV-seropositive. V gene TRBV30 combines with J gene TRBJ2-7; TRBD2 aligns across 7 bases. Sequencing was carried out using PBMCs. CDR3 sequence reads: CAWSRGDFYEQYF. The CDR3 region has the DNA TGTGCCTGGAGTCGGGGGGACTTCTACGAGCAGTACTTC. The variable domain in full, with the rest retrieved from reference TRBV30 and TRBJ2-7, is SQTIHQWPATLVQPVGSPLSLECTVEGTSNPNLYWYRQAAGRGLQLLFYSVGIGQISSEVPQNLSASRPQDRQFILSSKKLLLSDSGFYLCAWSRGDFYEQYFGPGTRLTVT.